This is a list of T cell receptor beta chains from one sample in a study of tumor-infiltrating lymphocytes in primary liver carcinoma. TCRdb re-called the multiplex PCR reads with MiXCR, one entry per CDR3 protein. The table shows 95,000 to 150,000 distinct CDR3 sequences, with 60% to 70% occurring only once. Sequencing was done on a sample of liver tumor tissue from sampling region 1. The receptor source for this set is a woman aged 55-70 years with primary liver carcinoma and hepatitis B virus infection. CDR3s include the opening cysteine and the closing phenylalanine or tryptophan. The D gene is left open where the match is weak.

>14|TRBD1|TRBJ2-7|TRBV11-2
CTSIPGTGINEQYF
>18|TRBD1|TRBJ2-1|TRBV11-3
CASNLAPEGDSQYNEQFF
>13|NA|TRBJ2-1|TRBV2
CAGGYLGGNEQFF
>12|NA|TRBJ2-1|TRBV11-2
CTSSLGREEQFF
>14|NA|TRBJ2-2|TRBV11-1
CACRASLDSGELFF
>16|NA|TRBJ2-2|TRBV6-6
CASSYLGGANTGELFF
>13|NA|TRBJ2-1|TRBV28
CASSGTVYNEQFF
>14|TRBD1|TRBJ2-5|TRBV11-1
CDNSLNRGRETQYF
>12|NA|TRBJ2-2|TRBV10-3
CAVRRSAGELFF
>10|NA|TRBJ2-1|TRBV7-9
CASSGGEQFF
>14|TRBD1|TRBJ2-7|TRBV10-3
CAISEWDSSYEQYF
>14|NA|TRBJ1-1|TRBV4-2
CASTRTAERAEAFF
>14|NA|TRBJ2-1|TRBV11-2
CASRHVRSGTEQFF
>17|NA|TRBJ1-1|TRBV11-2
CAGRTAGIGRMNTEAFF
>16|TRBD2|TRBJ2-5|TRBV5-1
CASSWGLAGVTETQYF
>14|NA|TRBJ2-7|TRBV28
CASSLRGLRNEQYF
>14|NA|TRBJ2-2|TRBV29-1
CSAERRGKTRELFF
>16|NA|TRBJ2-3|TRBV11-2
CASSADSRTSTDTQYF
>14|TRBD2|TRBJ2-1|TRBV6-1
CAIRAGDSCNEQFF
>10|NA|TRBJ2-7|TRBV2
CASSDVEQYF
>13|NA|TRBJ2-1|TRBV30
CAWSVGGPREQFF
>14|TRBD2|TRBJ2-2|TRBV29-1
CSVGGTSATWEQFF
>13|TRBD1|TRBJ1-5|TRBV20-1
CSATDRVDQPQHF
>12|TRBD1|TRBJ1-3|TRBV29-1
CSVRGPGNTIYF
>13|TRBD1|TRBJ1-1|TRBV5-1
CASSLDRGTEAFF
>14|NA|TRBJ2-7|TRBV11-2
CASGHRNSPYEHYF
>16|NA|TRBJ2-7|TRBV6-5
CATRVEPTGPNYEQYF
>14|NA|TRBJ2-5|TRBV6-2/TRBV6-3
CANSYATPRDTQYF
>15|NA|TRBJ2-1|TRBV11-2
CASSTGPDTYNEQFF
>14|NA|TRBJ1-1|TRBV6-6
CASGYGALNTEAFF
>15|NA|TRBJ2-1|TRBV11-2
CVSSLEGSLLNEQIF
>14|TRBD1|TRBJ1-1|TRBV18
CASSSRTGNTEASF
>15|NA|TRBJ2-2|TRBV11-2
CASSPPQGPIWELFF
>14|NA|TRBJ1-4|TRBV2
CASRSGSNNEKLFF
>14|NA|TRBJ2-1|TRBV11-2
CASSLSGSGSEQFF
>14|NA|TRBJ2-1|TRBV10-3
CAISDLTSINEQFF
>13|NA|TRBJ1-4|TRBV29-1
CSVAGTLGENLFF
>11|NA|TRBJ2-7|TRBV7-8
CASSLAHEQYF
>16|TRBD1|TRBJ2-5|TRBV7-8
CASSSNAGQGEGTQYF
>13|NA|TRBJ1-2|TRBV6-1
CASISTQNYGYTF
>18|TRBD2|TRBJ2-7|TRBV5-1
CAGTKESSGRMGTYEQYF
>16|TRBD1|TRBJ1-1|TRBV5-6
CASSFLSGGWDTEAFF
>12|TRBD1|TRBJ1-2|TRBV29-1
CSVAQGDYGYTF
>18|TRBD2|TRBJ2-1|TRBV12-3/TRBV12-4
CACNLGTSGRPSYNEQFF
>14|TRBD2|TRBJ2-3|TRBV29-1
CSVEGGRGTDMQYF
>15|TRBD1|TRBJ1-1|TRBV11-2
CACSLTTGGGTEAFF
>14|NA|TRBJ1-6|TRBV6-6
CASSYTRGNSPLHF
>14|TRBD2|TRBJ2-1|TRBV29-1
CSASGLAGGGEQFF
>15|NA|TRBJ2-3|TRBV28
CASSRQGSSTDTQYF
>15|NA|TRBJ2-3|TRBV11-3
CASSPGLTGVDTHYF